A selection of T cell receptor beta chains follows, all from one sample in a study of T cell responses to AZD1222 COVID-19 vaccine. Method: immunoSEQ multiplex PCR; TCRdb's copy keeps in-frame clones and lacks some. The sample has 150,000 or so clones, roughly nine tenths seen once; the top ten hold 1.5% to 2%. Specimen: peripheral blood, collected on day 0 of AZD1222 vaccination. Source of these receptors: an adult in good health. The CDR3 runs from the conserved cysteine through the conserved F or W. The order of the fields is J gene, D gene, clone size, V gene, CDR3 protein, CDR3 DNA. A D gene is named only where the DNA matches it firmly. Only some rows state a clone size, as once, few, many or a class for expanded clones.

TRBJ2-1 TRBD2 . TRBV5-4 CASSSVPLAGSDRLF TGTGCCAGCAGCTCGGTCCCCCTAGCGGGGAGCGACAGGCTCTTC
TRBJ1-3 . . TRBV29-1 CSVMRPGVNTIYF TGCAGCGTGATGAGACCGGGTGTTAATACCATATATTTT
TRBJ1-2 . . TRBV6-5 CASSYWQGDSYTF TGTGCCAGCAGTTACTGGCAGGGAGATTCCTACACCTTC
TRBJ2-2 . . TRBV7-2 CASSQNNQGGELFF TGTGCCAGCAGCCAAAACAACCAGGGCGGGGAGCTGTTTTTT
TRBJ2-2 TRBD1 few TRBV6-6 CASSTTGVNTGELFF TGTGCCAGCAGTACTACAGGGGTTAACACCGGGGAGCTGTTTTTT
TRBJ1-1 TRBD1 . TRBV11-1 CASSTQGGTTEAFF TGTGCCAGCAGCACGCAGGGGGGAACCACTGAAGCTTTCTTT
TRBJ1-1 . . TRBV29-1 CSVGKQGTNTEAFF TGCAGCGTGGGAAAACAGGGAACGAACACTGAAGCTTTCTTT
TRBJ2-5 TRBD1 . TRBV7-7 CASSLAPGGGETQYF TGTGCTAGCAGCTTAGCCCCAGGGGGCGGGGAGACCCAGTACTTC
TRBJ1-2 TRBD1 . TRBV10-1 CASSSFTGGDYTF TGCGCCAGCAGTTCTTTCACAGGGGGAGACTACACCTTC
TRBJ1-1 . . TRBV5-5 CASSFGPNTEAFF TGTGCCAGCAGCTTTGGTCCGAACACTGAAGCTTTCTTT
TRBJ1-5 . once TRBV6-5 CASSRQVNSNQPQHF TGTGCCAGCAGCCGACAAGTAAATAGCAATCAGCCCCAGCATTTT
TRBJ1-1 . . TRBV10-2 CASSESIRQNTEAFF TGCGCCAGCAGTGAGTCGATCCGGCAGAACACTGAAGCTTTCTTT
TRBJ1-1 TRBD1 . TRBV3-1/TRBV3-2 CASIPTGRSEAFF TGTGCCAGCATCCCGACAGGGCGGTCTGAAGCTTTCTTT
TRBJ2-4 . . TRBV5-7 CASSETGEGNIQYF TGTGCCAGCAGCGAAACAGGGGAGGGAAACATTCAGTACTTC
TRBJ2-6 TRBD1 . TRBV28 CASSPPGTGGSGANVLTF TGTGCCAGCAGTCCCCCCGGGACAGGCGGATCTGGGGCCAACGTCCTGACTTTC
TRBJ2-1 TRBD2 . TRBV5-1 CASSLGAGDHEQFF TGCGCCAGCAGCTTGGGAGCGGGAGACCATGAGCAGTTCTTC
TRBJ1-2 . . TRBV19 CASRSGQPGNYGYTF TGTGCCAGTAGATCAGGACAGCCGGGGAACTATGGCTACACCTTC
TRBJ2-1 . . TRBV18 CASSPLAAGRSVGQQGPQFF TGTGCCAGCTCACCCCTGGCGGCAGGGAGGTCAGTGGGCCAACAAGGCCCTCAGTTCTTC
TRBJ1-2 TRBD1 once TRBV24-1 CATSDSGGGYGYTF TGTGCCACCAGTGATTCAGGGGGAGGCTATGGCTACACCTTC
TRBJ2-7 . . TRBV5-8 CASRARGNEQYF TGTGCCAGCAGGGCGAGGGGTAACGAGCAGTACTTC
TRBJ2-1 . . TRBV19 CASTPSPGTFGSEQFF TGTGCCAGTACTCCATCGCCCGGGACTTTTGGAAGTGAGCAGTTCTTC
TRBJ2-1 TRBD2 . TRBV10-2 CASSARQRENNEQFF TGCGCCAGCAGTGCCCGACAGCGGGAGAATAATGAGCAGTTCTTC
TRBJ2-5 . . TRBV19 CASSLGLSRETQYF TGTGCCAGTAGTTTGGGACTCTCTCGAGAGACCCAGTACTTC
TRBJ1-3 . . TRBV7-2 CASSPRGRGNTIYF TGTGCCAGCAGCCCCCGGGGTAGAGGAAACACCATATATTTT
TRBJ2-1 TRBD2 . TRBV3-1/TRBV3-2 CASSQDRLAGGYNEQFF TGTGCCAGCAGCCAAGATAGGCTAGCGGGGGGTTACAATGAGCAGTTCTTC
TRBJ2-7 TRBD2 . TRBV6-2/TRBV6-3 CASSQNPGTGGLAGRYEQYF TGTGCCAGCAGTCAAAACCCCGGGACAGGTGGACTAGCGGGACGGTACGAGCAGTACTTC
TRBJ2-7 . . TRBV5-1 CASSYRDNHYEQYF TGCGCCAGCAGCTACCGGGACAACCATTACGAGCAGTACTTC
TRBJ2-2 . . TRBV5-1 CASSLEGRTGELFF TGCGCCAGCAGCTTGGAGGGGCGCACCGGGGAGCTGTTTTTT
TRBJ1-5 . . TRBV7-8 CASSSGNQPQHF TGTGCCAGCAGCTCGGGCAATCAGCCCCAGCATTTT
TRBJ2-1 . . TRBV7-8 CASSYDTGSSYNEQFF TGTGCCAGCAGCTATGATACAGGGTCTTCCTACAATGAGCAGTTCTTC
TRBJ1-2 . . TRBV2 CASSAGTGDGYTF TGTGCCAGCAGTGCGGGGACGGGAGATGGCTACACCTTC
TRBJ1-4 . . TRBV27 CASSPPFGELFF TGTGCCAGCAGTCCCCCATTTGGGGAACTGTTTTTT
TRBJ1-6 TRBD1 few TRBV5-6 CASSLEGAKTSPLHF TGTGCCAGCAGCTTGGAGGGGGCGAAAACTTCACCCCTCCACTTT
TRBJ2-2 TRBD1 . TRBV10-3 CASGQGQGAAGELFF TGTGCCTCTGGTCAGGGACAGGGGGCCGCCGGGGAGCTGTTTTTT
TRBJ2-5 . once TRBV7-9 CASSLDSRKQETQYF TGTGCCAGCAGCTTAGATAGCAGAAAGCAAGAGACCCAGTACTTC
TRBJ2-7 . . TRBV25-1 CASSVLGGEQYF TGTGCCAGCAGTGTACTAGGCGGGGAGCAGTACTTC
TRBJ2-1 TRBD2 . TRBV19 CASSKNGGALDEQFF TGTGCCAGTAGTAAAAACGGGGGGGCCCTGGATGAGCAGTTCTTC
TRBJ1-4 . . TRBV3-1/TRBV3-2 CASSPSASNEKLFF TGTGCCAGCAGCCCGTCTGCATCTAATGAAAAACTGTTTTTT
TRBJ1-4 TRBD1 many TRBV5-1 CASSPRGGSEKLFF TGCGCCAGCAGCCCCAGGGGGGGTAGTGAAAAACTGTTTTTT
TRBJ2-1 TRBD2 . TRBV24-1 CATSETGLAVNEQFF TGTGCCACCAGTGAAACGGGACTAGCGGTGAATGAGCAGTTCTTC
TRBJ1-1 . . TRBV13 CASSLGGGVSDRAFF TGTGCCAGCAGCTTAGGAGGGGGGGTTTCCGATCGGGCTTTCTTT
TRBJ1-5 TRBD1 . TRBV29-1 CSVSGQGGNQPQHF TGCAGCGTTTCAGGACAGGGAGGCAATCAGCCCCAGCATTTT
TRBJ1-1 TRBD1 once TRBV28 CASSLLSQGASNTEAFF TGTGCCAGCAGTTTATTGAGTCAGGGGGCATCGAACACTGAAGCTTTCTTT
TRBJ1-1 TRBD1 . TRBV7-2 CASSLGPGTGNTEAFF TGTGCCAGCAGCTTAGGGCCGGGGACAGGGAACACTGAAGCTTTCTTT
TRBJ2-2 TRBD2 . TRBV30 CAWSRTPGLAIGELFF TGTGCCTGGAGTCGGACCCCCGGACTAGCGATCGGGGAGCTGTTTTTT
TRBJ2-7 . . TRBV12-2 CASRIYEQYF TGTGCAAGTCGCATCTACGAGCAGTACTTC
TRBJ2-3 TRBD2 . TRBV5-1 CASSSGGREDTQYF TGCGCCAGCAGCTCGGGAGGGCGGGAAGATACGCAGTATTTT
TRBJ1-1 . once TRBV27 CASNKHAGRTEAFF TGTGCCAGCAATAAACATGCAGGGCGTACTGAAGCTTTCTTT
TRBJ2-5 TRBD2 . TRBV28 CASSRPFSGKETQYF TGTGCCAGCAGTCGCCCTTTTAGCGGGAAAGAGACCCAGTACTTC
TRBJ2-1 . . TRBV6-4 CASSDSRKGVEGEQFF TGTGCCAGCAGTGACTCGAGAAAGGGGGTCGAAGGTGAGCAGTTCTTC
TRBJ2-1 TRBD1 . TRBV29-1 CSVLGQGYNEQFF TGCAGCGTTTTGGGACAGGGGTACAATGAGCAGTTCTTC